The text below deals with one T cell receptor (beta chain). This sample was included in a study of blood T cell repertoires in COVID-19. Turning to the study itself: Samples taken during acute and convalescent COVID-19 were collected in the United States, Italy and Spain.

Each participant's cohort was designated according to participant-reported clinical history. Cohort 3 donors counted as recovered after two negative PCRs, clearance, or resolved symptoms. In the authors' workflow: Amplified reference gene primers provided the basis for estimating nucleated cell counts. TCRdb's copy holds only in-frame clones and misses some; the assay was immunoSEQ multiplex PCR. V, J and clone size were drawn from that table, and D and trimming were deduced from the DNA. The sample consists of about 48,000 clones, 86% of them appearing once. Germline CDR1 reads DFQATT; CDR2 reads SNEGSKA (reference sequence). The junction had 11 bases not matched to a gene; V was cut back by 3 bases and J by 7 bases. There are 14 residues in the CDR3.

The origin of this receptor is a woman aged 45-65 years who had recovered from COVID-19. Input material: PBMCs or T cells enriched from blood (not recorded which). The chain carries TRBV20-1 and TRBJ2-7; 8 positions agree with TRBD2. This CDR3 reads CSASTAGGSREQYF. The CDR3 region has the DNA TGCAGTGCTAGTACTGCGGGAGGTTCAAGGGAGCAGTACTTC.